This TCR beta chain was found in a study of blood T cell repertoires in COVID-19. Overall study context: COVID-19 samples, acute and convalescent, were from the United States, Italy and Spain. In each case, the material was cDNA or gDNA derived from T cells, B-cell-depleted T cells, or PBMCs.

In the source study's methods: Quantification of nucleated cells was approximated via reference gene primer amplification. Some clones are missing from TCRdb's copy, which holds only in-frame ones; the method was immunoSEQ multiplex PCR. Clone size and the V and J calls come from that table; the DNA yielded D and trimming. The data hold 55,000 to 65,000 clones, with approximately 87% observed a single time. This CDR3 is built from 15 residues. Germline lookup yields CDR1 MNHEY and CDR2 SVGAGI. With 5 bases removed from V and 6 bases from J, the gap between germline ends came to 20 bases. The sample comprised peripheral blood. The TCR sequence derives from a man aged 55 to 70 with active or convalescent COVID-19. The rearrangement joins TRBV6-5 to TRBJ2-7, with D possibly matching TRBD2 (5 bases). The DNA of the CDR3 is TGTGCCAGCAGTAAATCACGAGGGCGTGGGCTCGAGCAGTACTTC. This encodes CASSKSRGRGLEQYF.